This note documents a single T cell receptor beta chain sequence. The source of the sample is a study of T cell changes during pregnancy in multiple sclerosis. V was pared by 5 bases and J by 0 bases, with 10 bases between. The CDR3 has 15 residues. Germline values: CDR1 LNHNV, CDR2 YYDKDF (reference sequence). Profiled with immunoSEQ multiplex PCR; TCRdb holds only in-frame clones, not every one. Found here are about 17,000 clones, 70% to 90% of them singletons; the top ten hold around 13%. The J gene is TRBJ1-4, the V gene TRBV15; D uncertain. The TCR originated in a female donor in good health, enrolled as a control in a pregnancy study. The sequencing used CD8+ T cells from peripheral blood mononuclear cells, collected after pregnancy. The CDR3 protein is CATSGNTPTNEKLFF. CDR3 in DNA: TGTGCCACCAGCGGTAACACACCAACTAATGAAAAACTGTTTTTT.